The T cell receptor beta chain under discussion was sequenced for a study of blood T cell repertoires in COVID-19. Germline lookup yields CDR1 MNHEY and CDR2 SMNVEV (reference sequence). The length of the CDR3 is 15 residues. V dropped 4 bases and J dropped 2; count of bases not matched to a gene: 6. Profiling relied on immunoSEQ multiplex PCR, and the TCRdb table lists in-frame clones only, not all of them. The data show approximately 220,000 clones, around 90% seen once. The V gene is TRBV27, the J gene TRBJ2-5; the match to TRBD2 covers 8 bases. The sequence came from a man aged 30 to 39 who had been exposed to COVID-19. Input material: PBMCs or T cells enriched from blood (not recorded which). In DNA form, the CDR3 reads TGTGCCAGCAGTTCGCAGCGGGGGAAACAAGAGACCCAGTACTTC. This codes for CASSSQRGKQETQYF.